These T cell receptor beta chains were read from a single sample in a study of PD-1 blockade in classical Hodgkin lymphoma. Here immunoSEQ multiplex PCR was the method, and the copy in TCRdb shows in-frame clones only, minus some. This sample has roughly 90,000 clones, with more than 80% found just once. The specimen comprised peripheral blood mononuclear cells (PBMCs), sampled before the fourth cycle of nivolumab. Source of these receptors: a human donor with classical Hodgkin lymphoma. CDR3s include the opening cysteine and the closing phenylalanine or tryptophan. The order of the fields is J gene, V gene, CDR3 length, D gene, clone size, CDR3 protein, CDR3 DNA. The D gene is left open where the match is weak. Clone size is not always given. Where it is, it says once, few, many or a class for expanded clones.

TRBJ2-5	TRBV7-2	16	-	-	CASSSPGKGVGETQYF	TGTGCCAGCAGCTCGCCGGGGAAGGGAGTCGGTGAGACCCAGTACTTC
TRBJ2-2	TRBV2	15	-	-	CASSEPGGWGGELFF	TGTGCCAGCAGTGAACCGGGGGGCTGGGGCGGGGAGCTGTTTTTT
TRBJ2-1	TRBV4-1	19	TRBD2	-	CASSQAVRLAGGWGNEQFF	TGCGCCAGCAGCCAAGCGGTGCGACTAGCGGGAGGCTGGGGTAATGAGCAGTTCTTC
TRBJ2-7	TRBV6-1	14	TRBD1	once	CASSARDRGYEQYF	TGTGCCAGCAGTGCCCGGGACAGGGGTTACGAGCAGTACTTC
TRBJ2-5	TRBV5-1	14	-	few	CASSLAGIEETQYF	TGCGCCAGCAGCCTGGCGGGGATTGAGGAGACCCAGTACTTC
TRBJ2-3	TRBV4-2	17	-	-	CASSQGAPGPGTDTQYF	TGTGCCAGCAGCCAAGGGGCCCCGGGACCAGGCACAGATACGCAGTATTTT
TRBJ2-7	TRBV7-9	15	TRBD2	-	CASSFASGSPYEQYF	TGTGCCAGCAGCTTCGCTAGCGGGTCCCCCTACGAGCAGTACTTC
TRBJ1-2	TRBV6-5	13	-	-	CASSPGEGSGYTF	TGTGCCAGCAGCCCCGGGGAGGGCAGTGGCTACACCTTC
TRBJ2-5	TRBV2	13	TRBD1	-	CASGGQDRETQYF	TGTGCCAGCGGGGGACAGGACAGGGAGACCCAGTACTTC
TRBJ2-2	TRBV10-3	15	-	-	CAISELNRSPGELFF	TGTGCCATCAGTGAGTTGAACAGGAGCCCCGGGGAGCTGTTTTTT
TRBJ2-1	TRBV4-3	16	-	-	CASSPRRGSSYNEQFF	TGCGCCAGCAGCCCGCGACGGGGGAGCTCCTACAATGAGCAGTTCTTC
TRBJ1-2	TRBV7-2	14	-	-	CASSRLTGGYGYTF	TGTGCCAGCAGCCGTTTGACAGGTGGTTATGGCTACACCTTC
TRBJ2-7	TRBV4-2	14	TRBD1	-	CASSEGQGPYEQYF	TGTGCCAGCAGCGAAGGACAGGGGCCCTACGAGCAGTACTTC
TRBJ2-7	TRBV18	15	TRBD2	-	CASSPQQTSYYEQYF	TGTGCCAGCTCACCCCAACAGACTAGCTACTACGAGCAGTACTTC
TRBJ2-3	TRBV29-1	18	TRBD2	few	CSVEAQGTSGDSTDTQYF	TGCAGCGTTGAAGCCCAGGGGACTAGCGGGGATAGCACAGATACGCAGTATTTT
TRBJ2-7	TRBV6-6	11	TRBD1	-	CASGQGYEQYF	TGTGCCAGCGGACAGGGATACGAGCAGTACTTC
TRBJ1-1	TRBV7-9	11	-	-	CASSRNTEAFF	TGTGCCAGCAGCAGAAACACTGAAGCTTTCTTT
TRBJ2-1	TRBV7-3	14	TRBD2	-	CASSPSGRYNEQFF	TGTGCCAGCAGCCCTAGCGGGCGTTACAATGAGCAGTTCTTC
TRBJ1-2	TRBV29-1	13	-	-	CSVAAGATYGYTF	TGCAGCGTTGCGGCAGGGGCAACCTATGGCTACACCTTC
TRBJ2-6	TRBV5-4	16	-	-	CASSLDLASGANVLTF	TGTGCCAGCAGCTTGGATTTGGCTTCTGGGGCCAACGTCCTGACTTTC
TRBJ2-1	TRBV7-8	13	-	-	CASSLGHTNEQFF	TGTGCCAGCAGCTTAGGACACACCAATGAGCAGTTCTTC
TRBJ1-1	TRBV7-9	12	-	few	CASSLRGVEAFF	TGTGCCAGCAGCTTACGAGGGGTAGAAGCTTTCTTT
TRBJ1-6	TRBV5-1	13	TRBD1	once	CASRDRGNSPLHF	TGCGCCAGCAGGGACAGGGGTAATTCACCCCTCCACTTT
TRBJ2-1	TRBV7-2	18	TRBD2	-	CASSLVRLAGMRGNEQFF	TGTGCCAGCAGCTTAGTACGACTAGCGGGAATGAGGGGGAATGAGCAGTTCTTC
TRBJ2-3	TRBV30	17	TRBD2	-	CAWSRPLAGGRTDTQYF	TGTGCCTGGAGTAGACCCCTAGCGGGAGGGCGCACAGATACGCAGTATTTT
TRBJ2-2	TRBV5-6	14	-	-	CASSSRTWTGELFF	TGTGCCAGCAGTTCACGGACTTGGACCGGGGAGCTGTTTTTT
TRBJ2-7	TRBV5-1	15	TRBD1	-	CASSSQGAGFNEQYF	TGCGCCAGCAGCTCGCAGGGGGCGGGATTTAACGAGCAGTACTTC
TRBJ2-1	TRBV1	16	-	-	CTSSQKGLAGEMEQFF	TGCACCAGCAGCCAAAAGGGGCTAGCGGGAGAAATGGAGCAGTTCTTC
TRBJ2-7	TRBV6-1	13	-	-	CASSYRALYEQYF	TGTGCCAGCAGTTATCGGGCCCTCTACGAGCAGTACTTC
TRBJ2-3	TRBV19	12	-	few	CASSIVSDTQYF	TGTGCCAGTAGTATTGTGTCAGATACGCAGTATTTT
TRBJ1-1	TRBV7-2	12	-	-	CASSLSGLEAFF	TGTGCCAGCAGCTTATCAGGGCTTGAAGCTTTCTTT